This T cell receptor (beta chain) was documented in a study of memory B cells and T cells in multiple sclerosis. TCRdb's table, derived via immunoSEQ multiplex PCR, lists solely in-frame clones and lacks some. The sample consists of approximately 14,000 clones, almost 70% of them appearing once. Regarding the study as a whole: Clone-set sizes differed between compartments, so shared clonotype counts needed normalization.

The CDR3 is made up of 15 amino acids. CDR1 and CDR2 (germline): SGHRS, YFSETQ. V trimming: 4 bases; J trimming: 2 bases; junction bases outside the gene matches: 3. As to this clone: As yet, its antigen is unknown.

This rearrangement joins TRBV5-1 to TRBJ1-3; TRBD1 agrees at 10 bases. This sequence was found in a human donor with multiple sclerosis. What was sequenced was memory (CD45RO+) CD4+ T cells from blood. The CDR3: CASSIGQGAGNTIYF. The CDR3 nucleotides read TGCGCCAGCAGCATCGGACAGGGGGCTGGAAACACCATATATTTT.